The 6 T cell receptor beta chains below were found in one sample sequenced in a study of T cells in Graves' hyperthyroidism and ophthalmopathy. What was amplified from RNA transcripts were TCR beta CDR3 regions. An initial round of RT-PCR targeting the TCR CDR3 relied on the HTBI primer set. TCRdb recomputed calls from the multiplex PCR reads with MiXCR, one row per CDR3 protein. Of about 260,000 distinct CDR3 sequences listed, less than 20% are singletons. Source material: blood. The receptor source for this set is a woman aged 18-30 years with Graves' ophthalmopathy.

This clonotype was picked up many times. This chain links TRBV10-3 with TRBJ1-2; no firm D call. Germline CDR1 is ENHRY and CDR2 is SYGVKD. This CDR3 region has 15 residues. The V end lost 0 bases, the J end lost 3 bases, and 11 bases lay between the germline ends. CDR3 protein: CAISESGRVDYGYTF. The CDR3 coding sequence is TGTGCCATCAGTGAGTCAGGGAGGGTGGACTATGGCTACACCTTC.

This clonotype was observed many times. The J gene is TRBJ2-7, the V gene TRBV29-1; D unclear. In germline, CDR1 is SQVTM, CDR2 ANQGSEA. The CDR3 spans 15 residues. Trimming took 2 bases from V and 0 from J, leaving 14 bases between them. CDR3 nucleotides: TGCAGCGTTGAATGGCCAGTCAGGAGCTCCTACGAGCAGTACTTC. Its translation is CSVEWPVRSSYEQYF.

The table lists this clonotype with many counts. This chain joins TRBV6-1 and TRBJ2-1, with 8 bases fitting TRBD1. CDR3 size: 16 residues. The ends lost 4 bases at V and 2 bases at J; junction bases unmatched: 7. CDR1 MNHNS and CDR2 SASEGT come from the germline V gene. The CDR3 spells CASSARTGSPYNEQFF. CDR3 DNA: TGTGCCAGCAGTGCTCGGACAGGGAGCCCCTACAATGAGCAGTTCTTC.

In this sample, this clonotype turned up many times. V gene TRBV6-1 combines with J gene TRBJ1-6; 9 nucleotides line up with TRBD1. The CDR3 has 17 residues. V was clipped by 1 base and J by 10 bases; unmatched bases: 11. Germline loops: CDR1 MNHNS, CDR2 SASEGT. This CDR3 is CASSEDGTGLKWSPLHF. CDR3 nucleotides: TGTGCCAGCAGTGAAGACGGGACAGGGTTAAAGTGGTCACCCCTCCACTTT.

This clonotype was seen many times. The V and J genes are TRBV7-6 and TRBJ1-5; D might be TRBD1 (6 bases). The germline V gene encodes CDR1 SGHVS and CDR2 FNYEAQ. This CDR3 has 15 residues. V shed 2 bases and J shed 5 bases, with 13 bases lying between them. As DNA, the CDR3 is TGTGCCAGCAGCTTATTTCCGACAGGCGATCAGCCCCAGCATTTT. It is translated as CASSLFPTGDQPQHF.

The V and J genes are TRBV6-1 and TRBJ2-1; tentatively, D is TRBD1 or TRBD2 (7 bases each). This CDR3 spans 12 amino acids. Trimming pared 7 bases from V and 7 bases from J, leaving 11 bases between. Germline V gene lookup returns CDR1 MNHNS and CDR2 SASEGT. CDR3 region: CASIQGGNEQFF. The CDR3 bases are TGTGCCAGCATTCAGGGGGGGAATGAGCAGTTCTTC.